These 22 T cell receptor beta chains originate from one sample sequenced in a study of T cell responses to AZD1222 COVID-19 vaccine. Clones were read by immunoSEQ multiplex PCR, and TCRdb kept only the in-frame ones, dropping some. The sample gives roughly 110,000 clones, 89% of which show up once; about 6.6% is in the top ten. The sequencing here drew on peripheral blood, taken on day 0 of AZD1222 vaccination. All receptors come from an adult in good health.

The J gene is TRBJ1-3, the V gene TRBV5-4; a weak D match, TRBD1 (5 bases). CDR1 is SGHNT, CDR2 YYREEE, per germline (reference sequence). The CDR3 spans 16 residues. Trimming cost V 4 bases and J 2 bases, with 16 bases left between them. The CDR3: CASSTRDRGAGNTIYF. In nucleotides, the CDR3 is TGTGCCAGCAGCACCCGGGACCGGGGTGCTGGAAACACCATATATTTT.

The gene calls are TRBV5-8 and TRBJ2-5, with D possibly matching TRBD2 (5 bases). V was cut by 2 bases and J by 1 base, with 9 bases left in between. There are 14 residues in the CDR3. The V gene's germline CDR1 is SGHTS and CDR2 YDEGEE. For the CDR3, the DNA is TGTGCCAGCAGCTTCTCCGGGGTCCAAGAGACCCAGTACTTC. This encodes CASSFSGVQETQYF.

As concerns this clone: Other DNA sequences of this sample code for an identical CDR3. J is TRBJ2-7 and V is TRBV6-5; D perhaps matches TRBD2 (5 bases). CDR3 size: 15 residues. Looked up from germline, CDR1 is MNHEY and CDR2 is SVGAGI. V was pared by 0 bases and J by 0 bases, with 9 bases between. CDR3 bases: TGTGCCAGCAGTTACTCAGGTGGGAGCTCCTACGAGCAGTACTTC. Amino acid sequence: CASSYSGGSSYEQYF.

The chain carries TRBV11-3 and TRBJ2-2, with 9 positions matching TRBD1. Looked up from germline, CDR1 is SGHNT and CDR2 is YENEEA. The CDR3 loop spans 16 amino acids. V gave up 2 bases and J gave up 3 bases; unmatched junction bases: 4. CDR3: CASSLSGQGHTGELFF. CDR3 nucleotide sequence: TGTGCCAGCAGCTTATCGGGACAGGGACACACCGGGGAGCTGTTTTTT. Using reference TRBV11-3 and TRBJ2-2 for the parts outside the CDR3, the full variable domain is EAGVVQSPRYKIIEKKQPVAFWCNPISGHNTLYWYLQNLGQGPELLIRYENEEAVDDSQLPKDRFSAERLKGVDSTLKIQPAELGDSAVYLCASSLSGQGHTGELFFGEGSRLTVL.

The chain couples TRBV19 to TRBJ2-7, with 13 bases fitting TRBD2. CDR3 size: 17 residues. Trimming removed 3 bases from V and 7 bases from J; junction bases left unmatched: 12. In germline, CDR1 is LNHDA, CDR2 SQIVND (reference sequence). Here the CDR3 DNA reads TGTGCCAGTAGTATGGGACTAGCGGGACTTACTAGTGGGGAGCAGTACTTC. This translates into CASSMGLAGLTSGEQYF.

The V and J genes are TRBV10-2 and TRBJ1-6; 8 bases map to TRBD1. The CDR3 extends over 13 amino acids. CDR1 is WSHSY, CDR2 SAAADI, per germline. V shed 6 bases and J 8 bases; nucleotides not matched to a gene: 3. CDR3 protein: CASRGQGDSPLHF. DNA for the CDR3: TGCGCCAGCAGAGGACAGGGTGATTCACCCCTCCACTTT.

The V call is TRBV5-5, the J call TRBJ2-7, with TRBD1 matching 9 bases. V gave up 3 bases and J gave up 2 bases; unmatched junction bases: 12. Germline loops: CDR1 SGHKS, CDR2 YYEKEE (reference sequence). The CDR3 is 17 residues long. The CDR3: CASSSRHTGGLTYEQYF. CDR3 sequence (DNA): TGTGCCAGCAGCTCCCGCCATACAGGGGGCCTTACCTACGAGCAGTACTTC.

This clone has just one count. The genes are TRBV28 and TRBJ2-3; D is possibly TRBD1 (7 bases). Germline CDR1 is MDHEN and CDR2 is SYDVKM. The CDR3 length is 15 residues. The V and J ends lost 4 bases and 3 bases respectively, with 14 bases between them. The CDR3 protein is CASSSPSGGTDTQYF. CDR3 DNA: TGTGCCAGCAGTTCCCCCTCAGGGGGGACAGATACGCAGTATTTT.

The DNA of the CDR3 is TGTGCCAGCAGCCCCCGGACAGGAGCCTACGAGCAGTACTTC. It codes for CASSPRTGAYEQYF. The chain recombines TRBV14 with TRBJ2-7; 7 bases match TRBD1. CDR3 length: 14 amino acids. The germline gives CDR1 SGHDN, CDR2 FVKESK. V gave up 4 bases and J gave up 2 bases; unmatched junction bases: 5.

This clone was recorded once. The CDR3 sequence is CASSQSVAATGELFF. CDR3 DNA: TGTGCCAGCAGCCAAAGCGTGGCAGCCACCGGGGAGCTGTTTTTT. The chain is built from TRBV14 and TRBJ2-2; no clear D gene. CDR3 length: 15 amino acids. Germline values: CDR1 SGHDN, CDR2 FVKESK. The V and J ends lost 2 bases and 4 bases respectively, with 11 bases between them.

This clone was seen only once. The V call is TRBV24-1, the J call TRBJ2-7; 13 bases agree with TRBD2. Per germline, CDR1 KGHDR and CDR2 SFDVKD. The CDR3 contains 17 residues. V shed 5 bases, J shed 2 bases, and the junction held 8 bases outside the gene matches. CDR3 DNA: TGTGCCACCAGTGGATGGACTAGCGGGAGCGGGACCTACGAGCAGTACTTC. Its translation is CATSGWTSGSGTYEQYF.

The V call is TRBV5-1, the J call TRBJ2-7, with a tentative D call TRBD2 (5 bases). The germline V gene encodes CDR1 SGHRS and CDR2 YFSETQ. Deletions cut 1 base from V and 0 bases from J, with 11 bases between. The CDR3 covers 15 residues. CDR3 nucleotide sequence: TGCGCCAGCAGCTTGTTTCTTGGAGGCTCCTACGAGCAGTACTTC. Amino acids: CASSLFLGGSYEQYF. The variable domain in full, with the rest retrieved from reference TRBV5-1 and TRBJ2-7, is KAGVTQTPRYLIKTRGQQVTLSCSPISGHRSVSWYQQTPGQGLQFLFEYFSETQRNKGNFPGRFSGRQFSNSRSEMNVSTLELGDSALYLCASSLFLGGSYEQYFGPGTRLTVT.

The count of this clone is one. This sequence joins TRBV24-1 and TRBJ2-7, with D uncertain. In germline, CDR1 is KGHDR, CDR2 SFDVKD. The CDR3 spans 12 residues. V was clipped by 4 bases and J by 3 bases, with 6 bases between them. The CDR3 loop reads CATSENSYEQYF. CDR3 nucleotides: TGTGCCACCAGTGAGAACAGCTACGAGCAGTACTTC.

The V gene is TRBV28, the J gene TRBJ1-4; 8 bases are a match to TRBD1. Germline assignment: CDR1 MDHEN and CDR2 SYDVKM. J was trimmed by 0 bases and V by 2 bases; bases with no gene match: 11. The CDR3 consists of 19 residues. For the CDR3, the DNA is TGTGCCAGCAGTTTAGTTCGCAGGACAGGGTCTGCAACTAATGAAAAACTGTTTTTT. It specifies CASSLVRRTGSATNEKLFF.

The chain combines TRBV28 with TRBJ1-4; D gene unclear. The CDR3 has 15 residues. Germline values: CDR1 MDHEN, CDR2 SYDVKM. V was shortened by 5 bases and J by 0 bases, with 10 bases between the two germline ends. CDR3 DNA sequence: TGTGCCAGCAGTCCAGACTTAGCAACTAATGAAAAACTGTTTTTT. This sequence encodes CASSPDLATNEKLFF.

The chain has TRBV18 and TRBJ1-4; D remains unclear. Trimming pared 3 bases from V and 2 bases from J, leaving 7 bases between. CDR1 and CDR2 from the germline V gene are KGHSH and LQKENI. The CDR3 runs 14 residues. Here the CDR3 reads CASSPPGTNEKLFF. The DNA of the CDR3 is TGTGCCAGCTCACCTCCGGGGACTAATGAAAAACTGTTTTTT. The full variable domain, in which reference TRBV18 and TRBJ1-4 provide the parts outside the CDR3, is NAGVMQNPRHLVRRRGQEARLRCSPMKGHSHVYWYRQLPEEGLKFMVYLQKENIIDESGMPKERFSAEFPKEGPSILRIQQVVRGDSAAYFCASSPPGTNEKLFFGSGTQLSVL.

J is TRBJ1-5 and V is TRBV2, with 7 bases fitting TRBD1. V shed 1 base and J 7 bases; nucleotides not matched to a gene: 7. The germline CDR1 and CDR2 sequences are SNHLY and FYNNEI. The CDR3 has 15 amino acids. The DNA of the CDR3 is TGTGCCAGCAGTGAAGAATGGCAGGGGGGCCAGCCCCAGCATTTT. Residues: CASSEEWQGGQPQHF.

The rearrangement uses TRBV11-3 and TRBJ1-1; D ambiguous. CDR3 length: 12 residues. Trimming took off 2 bases at V and 1 base at J, with 2 bases between the two ends. Per germline, CDR1 SGHNT and CDR2 YENEEA. The CDR3 DNA follows: TGTGCCAGCAGCTTAAGGAACACTGAAGCTTTCTTT. Its translation: CASSLRNTEAFF.

In its sample, this clone was seen a few times. V usage is TRBV29-1 and J usage is TRBJ2-7; D uncertain. Trimming removed 7 bases from V and 6 bases from J, with 13 bases in between. CDR3 size: 11 residues. CDR1 SQVTM and CDR2 ANQGSEA come from the germline V gene. CDR3 sequence: CSADPVGEQYF. The CDR3 DNA follows: TGCAGCGCAGATCCAGTAGGCGAGCAGTACTTC.

The J gene is TRBJ1-2, the V gene TRBV27; D may be TRBD1 (6 bases). This CDR3 is 15 amino acids long. CDR1 is MNHEY and CDR2 is SMNVEV in the germline V gene (reference sequence). Trimming removed 5 bases at V and 4 bases at J, with 17 bases between. The DNA for the CDR3 is TGTGCCAGCAGTACGGTCGGGGGGCATCGCTATGGCTACACCTTC. As protein: CASSTVGGHRYGYTF.

The chain joins TRBV6-5 to TRBJ2-2, with TRBD2 matching over 12 bases. Germline V lookup: CDR1 MNHEY, CDR2 SVGAGI. With V trimmed by 10 bases and J by 5 bases, 8 bases remained unmatched. This CDR3 spans 15 amino acids. CDR3 sequence: CATAQTSGGTGELFF. CDR3 sequence (DNA): TGTGCCACCGCACAAACTAGCGGGGGGACCGGGGAGCTGTTTTTT.

The J gene is TRBJ2-1, the V gene TRBV15; 7 positions agree with TRBD1. Germline V lookup: CDR1 LNHNV, CDR2 YYDKDF (reference sequence). Unmatched junction bases numbered 3, after V lost 3 bases and J lost 1 base. The CDR3 contains 15 residues. CDR3 sequence reads: CATSRRQGSYNEQFF. The CDR3 DNA follows: TGTGCCACCAGCAGGAGACAGGGTTCCTACAATGAGCAGTTCTTC.